A selection of T cell receptor beta chains follows, all from one sample in a study of cytomegalovirus exposure and HLA in healthy donors. Using immunoSEQ multiplex PCR, the repertoire was profiled, and TCRdb retains in-frame clones only, with some absent. The table includes some 130,000 clones, 81% detected once. Sequenced sample: PBMCs. These receptors were obtained from a young man in good health and CMV-seronegative. CDR3s leave out the opening cysteine and the closing phenylalanine or tryptophan. A D gene is named only where the DNA matches it firmly.

d_call v_call cdr3_aa
- TRBV5-1 ASSFQDTNTEAF
TRBD1 TRBV18 ASSPGQASYEQY
- TRBV5-1 ASSLDGQDGYT
TRBD1 TRBV18 ASSPRQGGSPLH
- TRBV19 ASSIDRASRNQPQH
TRBD2 TRBV2 ASIPSTSGLYEQY
- TRBV28 ASGRRGYEQY
TRBD2 TRBV7-8 ASSLARGGGAHEQY
- TRBV4-2 ASSSHPGSQNSPLH
- TRBV19 ASSITPQLAAF
- TRBV5-1 ASSPYVGPSTDTQY
TRBD2 TRBV10-3 AIRATSGAADTQY
- TRBV4-3 ASSQRLRAAGELF
- TRBV30 AWSVGGLSNQPQH
TRBD1 TRBV4-3 ASSHSTGGTEAF
- TRBV4-3 ASSLSWGGNTEAF
- TRBV6-5 ASRRSNYGYT
- TRBV2 ASSEVALRYLNTEAF
- TRBV7-9 ASSPLANEKLF
- TRBV4-1 ASSHIGWGGYTGELF
- TRBV7-2 ASSLALGSTYNEQF
TRBD1 TRBV5-1 ASSSTGAGQPQH
TRBD2 TRBV4-1 ASSQDLGGGALRTDTQY
TRBD2 TRBV15 ATSREKAGGTLNEQF
TRBD1 TRBV27 ASSLSVGTAGEQNTEAF
- TRBV6-5 ASSYTMAGNQPQH
- TRBV7-9 ASSSGQTRATQY
- TRBV15 ATSLQTVHEQF
- TRBV7-2 ASSSRPLRGSTEAF
TRBD2 TRBV5-1 ASSWAGTSPDTQY
TRBD1 TRBV6-5 ASSAGTGRNQPQH
- TRBV19 ASSITGYNQPQH
TRBD2 TRBV5-4 ASSPQLAGGLSYNEQF
TRBD1 TRBV5-1 ASSLETGGTDTQY
- TRBV5-1 ASSLAPGLGRDQPQH
TRBD1 TRBV4-2 ASSQEDRGPSGANVLT
TRBD1 TRBV7-9 ASSWGTGENQPQH
TRBD1 TRBV5-1 ASSPPKRQGSGELF
- TRBV30 AWSVSAPLH
- TRBV6-7 ASSYRRGFQDYGYT
- TRBV27 ASSTGPFQATEAF
TRBD1 TRBV5-5 ASDTGTGANGYT
- TRBV27 ASSSKAAGYEQY
- TRBV11-2 ASSLGAIGATVSNEKLF
- TRBV7-2 ASNQGSRYEQY